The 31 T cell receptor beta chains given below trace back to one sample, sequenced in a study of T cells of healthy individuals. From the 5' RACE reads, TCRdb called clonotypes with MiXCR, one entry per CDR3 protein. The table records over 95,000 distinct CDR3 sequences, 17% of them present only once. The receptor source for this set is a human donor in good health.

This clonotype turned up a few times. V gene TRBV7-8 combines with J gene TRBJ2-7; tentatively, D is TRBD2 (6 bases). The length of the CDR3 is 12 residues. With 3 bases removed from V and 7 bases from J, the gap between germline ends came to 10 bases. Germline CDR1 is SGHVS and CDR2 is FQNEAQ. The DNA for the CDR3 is TGTGCCAGCAGCTTGGAGGGGTTTGAGCAGTACTTC. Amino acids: CASSLEGFEQYF.

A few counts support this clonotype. CDR3 protein: CASSRQGDETDTQYF. CDR3 coding DNA: TGTGCCAGCAGCCGACAGGGGGACGAGACAGATACGCAGTATTTT. J is TRBJ2-3 and V is TRBV11-1, with 9 bases fitting TRBD1. Germline V gene lookup returns CDR1 SGHAT and CDR2 FQDESV (reference sequence). The CDR3 runs 15 residues. V shed 5 bases and J 3 bases; nucleotides not matched to a gene: 6.

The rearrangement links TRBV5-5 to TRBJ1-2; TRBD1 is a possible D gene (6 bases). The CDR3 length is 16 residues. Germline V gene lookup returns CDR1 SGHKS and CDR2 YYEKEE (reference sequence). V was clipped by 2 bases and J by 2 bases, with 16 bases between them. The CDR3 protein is CASSLGTTTINYGYTF. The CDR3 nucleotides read TGTGCCAGCAGCTTAGGGACAACCACCATAAACTATGGCTACACCTTC.

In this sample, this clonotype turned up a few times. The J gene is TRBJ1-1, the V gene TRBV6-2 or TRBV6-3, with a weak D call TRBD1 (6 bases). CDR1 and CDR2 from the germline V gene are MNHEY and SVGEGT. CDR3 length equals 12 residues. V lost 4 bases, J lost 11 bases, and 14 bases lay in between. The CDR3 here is CASSSRGSMAFF. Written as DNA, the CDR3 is TGTGCCAGCAGTTCCAGGGGCAGCATGGCTTTCTTT.

The CDR3 DNA follows: TGCGCCGGCGATGGACAGGGAACTAGCGGAGTGGTTATTGCCCTGACTTTC. This encodes CAGDGQGTSGVVIALTF. The V and J genes are TRBV23-1 and TRBJ2-6, with D perhaps matching TRBD1 or TRBD2 (8 bases each). TRBV23-1 is flagged as an ORF with uncertain function. V lost 11 bases, J lost 15 bases, and 35 bases lay in between. The CDR3 is 17 amino acids.

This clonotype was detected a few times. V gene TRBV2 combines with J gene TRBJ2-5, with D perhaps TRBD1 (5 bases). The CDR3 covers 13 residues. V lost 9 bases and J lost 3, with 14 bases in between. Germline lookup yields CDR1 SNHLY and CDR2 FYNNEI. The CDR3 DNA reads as TGTGCCAGTGAGCGCCCAGGGAAAGAGACCCAGTACTTC. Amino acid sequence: CASERPGKETQYF.

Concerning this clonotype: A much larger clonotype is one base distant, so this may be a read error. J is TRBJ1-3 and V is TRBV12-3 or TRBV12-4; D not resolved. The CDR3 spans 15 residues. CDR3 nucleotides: TGTGCCAGCAGTTTAGCAGGCTTCTCTGGAAACACCACATATTTT. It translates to CASSLAGFSGNTTYF.

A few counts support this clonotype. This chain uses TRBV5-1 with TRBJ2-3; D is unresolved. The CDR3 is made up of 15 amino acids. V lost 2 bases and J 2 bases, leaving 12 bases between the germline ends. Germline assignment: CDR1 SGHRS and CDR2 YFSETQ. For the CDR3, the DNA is TGCGCCAGCAGCTTTGATGGGCCCACCACAGATACGCAGTATTTT. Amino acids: CASSFDGPTTDTQYF.

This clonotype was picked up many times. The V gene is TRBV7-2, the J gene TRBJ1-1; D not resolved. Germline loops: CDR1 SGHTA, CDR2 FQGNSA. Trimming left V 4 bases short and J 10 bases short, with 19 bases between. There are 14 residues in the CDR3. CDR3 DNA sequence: TGTGCCAGCAGCTCCTTCGTCCGGGGAGGAGGAGCTTTCTTT. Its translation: CASSSFVRGGGAFF.

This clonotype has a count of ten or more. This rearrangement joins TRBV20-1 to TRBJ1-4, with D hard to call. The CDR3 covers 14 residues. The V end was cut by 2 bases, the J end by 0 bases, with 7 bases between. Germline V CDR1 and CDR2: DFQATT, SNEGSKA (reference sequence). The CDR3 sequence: CSARPGTTNEKLFF. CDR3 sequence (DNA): TGCAGTGCTAGACCCGGGACAACTAATGAAAAACTGTTTTTT.

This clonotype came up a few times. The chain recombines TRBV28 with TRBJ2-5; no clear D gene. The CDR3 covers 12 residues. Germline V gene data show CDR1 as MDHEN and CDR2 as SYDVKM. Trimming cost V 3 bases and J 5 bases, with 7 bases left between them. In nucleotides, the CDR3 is TGTGCCAGCAGTTTTAAGTGGGAGACCCAGTACTTC. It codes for CASSFKWETQYF.

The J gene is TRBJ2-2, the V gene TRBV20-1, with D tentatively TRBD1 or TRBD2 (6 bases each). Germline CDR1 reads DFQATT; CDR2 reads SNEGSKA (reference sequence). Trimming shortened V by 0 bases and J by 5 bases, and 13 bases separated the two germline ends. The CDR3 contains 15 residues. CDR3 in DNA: TGCAGTGCTAGAGATAGCCTAGGGGGGACCGGGGAGCTGTTTTTT. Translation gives CSARDSLGGTGELFF.

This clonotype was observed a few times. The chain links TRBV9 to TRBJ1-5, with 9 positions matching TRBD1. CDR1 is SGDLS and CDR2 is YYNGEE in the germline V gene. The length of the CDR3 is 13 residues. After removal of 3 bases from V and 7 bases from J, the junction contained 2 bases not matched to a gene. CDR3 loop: CASSGTGEQPQHF. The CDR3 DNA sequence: TGTGCCAGCAGCGGGACAGGGGAACAGCCCCAGCATTTT. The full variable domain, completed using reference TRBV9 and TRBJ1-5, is DSGVTQTPKHLITATGQRVTLRCSPRSGDLSVYWYQQSLDQGLQFLIQYYNGEERAKGNILERFSAQQFPDLHSELNLSSLELGDSALYFCASSGTGEQPQHFGDGTRLSIL.

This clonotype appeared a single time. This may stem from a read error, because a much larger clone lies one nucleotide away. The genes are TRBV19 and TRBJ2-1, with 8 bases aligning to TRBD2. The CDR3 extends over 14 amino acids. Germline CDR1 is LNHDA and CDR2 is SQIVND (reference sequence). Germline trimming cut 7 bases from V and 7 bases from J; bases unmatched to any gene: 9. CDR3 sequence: CASKRREVRNEQFF. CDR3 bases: TGTGCCAGTAAACGGCGGGAGGTTAGAAATGAGCAGTTCTTC.

CDR3 bases: TGTGCCAGCAGCTTAGCCGCCTTGTCCCCCCAGCATTTT. It translates to CASSLAALSPQHF. The rearrangement joins TRBV7-2 to TRBJ1-5, with D unclear. V was clipped by 0 bases and J by 10 bases, with 10 bases between them. The V gene's germline CDR1 is SGHTA and CDR2 FQGNSA. This CDR3 spans 13 amino acids.

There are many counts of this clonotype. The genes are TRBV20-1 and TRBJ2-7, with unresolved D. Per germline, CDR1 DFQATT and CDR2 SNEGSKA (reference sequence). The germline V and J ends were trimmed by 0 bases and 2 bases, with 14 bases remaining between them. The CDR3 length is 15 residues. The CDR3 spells CSARERPIITYEQYF. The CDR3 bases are TGCAGTGCTAGAGAAAGACCCATAATCACCTACGAGCAGTACTTC.

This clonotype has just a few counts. DNA for the CDR3: TGTGCCAGCAGTTACTACGGGACAGGGAAATATAATTCACCCCTCCACTTT. As protein: CASSYYGTGKYNSPLHF. The V call is TRBV6-2 or TRBV6-3, the J call TRBJ1-6; 9 nucleotides agree with TRBD1. V was pared by 1 base and J by 4 bases, with 5 bases of the junction left unmatched. This CDR3 has 17 amino acids. CDR1 MNHEY and CDR2 SVGEGT come from the germline V gene.

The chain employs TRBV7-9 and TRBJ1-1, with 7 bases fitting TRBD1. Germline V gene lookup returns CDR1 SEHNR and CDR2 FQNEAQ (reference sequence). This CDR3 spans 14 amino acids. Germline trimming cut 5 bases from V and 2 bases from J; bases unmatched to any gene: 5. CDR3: CASSVQGGNTEAFF. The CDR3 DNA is TGTGCCAGCAGCGTCCAGGGGGGAAACACTGAAGCTTTCTTT.

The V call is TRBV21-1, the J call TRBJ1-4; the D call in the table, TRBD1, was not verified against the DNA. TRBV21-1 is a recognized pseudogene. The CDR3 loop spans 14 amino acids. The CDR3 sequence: CASLGDSTNEKLFF. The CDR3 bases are TGTGCCAGCTTGGGGGACAGCACTAATGAAAAACTGTTTTTT.

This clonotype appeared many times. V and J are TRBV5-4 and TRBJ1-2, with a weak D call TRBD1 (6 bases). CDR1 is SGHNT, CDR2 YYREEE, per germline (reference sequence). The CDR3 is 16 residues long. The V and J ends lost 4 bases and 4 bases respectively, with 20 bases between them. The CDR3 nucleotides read TGTGCCAGCAGCCGTTCGGCAGGGGAGGGCGCCTATGGCTACACCTTC. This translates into CASSRSAGEGAYGYTF.

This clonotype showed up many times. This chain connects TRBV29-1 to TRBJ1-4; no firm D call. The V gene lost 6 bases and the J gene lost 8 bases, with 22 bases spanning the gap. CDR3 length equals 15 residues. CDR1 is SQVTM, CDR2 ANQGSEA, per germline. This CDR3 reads CSVTPEGLDGEKLFF. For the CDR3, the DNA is TGCAGCGTCACGCCCGAAGGGTTGGACGGGGAAAAACTGTTTTTT.

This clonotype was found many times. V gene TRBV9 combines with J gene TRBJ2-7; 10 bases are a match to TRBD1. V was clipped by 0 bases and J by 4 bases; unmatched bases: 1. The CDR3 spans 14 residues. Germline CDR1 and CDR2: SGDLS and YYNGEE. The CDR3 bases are TGTGCCAGCAGCGTAGGGGACAGGGGATACGAGCAGTACTTC. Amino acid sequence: CASSVGDRGYEQYF.

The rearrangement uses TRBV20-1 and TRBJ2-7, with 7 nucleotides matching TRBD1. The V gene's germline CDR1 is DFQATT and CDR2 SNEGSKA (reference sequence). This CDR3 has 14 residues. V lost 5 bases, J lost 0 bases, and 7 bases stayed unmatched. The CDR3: CSALPTGNSYEQYF. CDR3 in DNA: TGCAGTGCTCTCCCGACAGGGAACTCCTACGAGCAGTACTTC.

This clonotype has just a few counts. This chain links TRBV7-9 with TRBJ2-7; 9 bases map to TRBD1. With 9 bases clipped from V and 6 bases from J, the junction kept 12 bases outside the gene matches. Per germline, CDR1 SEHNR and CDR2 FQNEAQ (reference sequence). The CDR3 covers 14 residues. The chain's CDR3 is CASPPGTGRTEQYF. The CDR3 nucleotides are TGTGCCAGTCCCCCCGGGACAGGGAGAACCGAGCAGTACTTC.

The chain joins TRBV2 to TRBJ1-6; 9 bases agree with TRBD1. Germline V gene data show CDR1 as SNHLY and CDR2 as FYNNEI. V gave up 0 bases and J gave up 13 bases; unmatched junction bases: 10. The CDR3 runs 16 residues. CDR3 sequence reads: CASSEAPAGTGSPLHF. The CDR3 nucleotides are TGTGCCAGCAGTGAAGCCCCGGCCGGGACAGGGTCTCCCCTCCACTTT.

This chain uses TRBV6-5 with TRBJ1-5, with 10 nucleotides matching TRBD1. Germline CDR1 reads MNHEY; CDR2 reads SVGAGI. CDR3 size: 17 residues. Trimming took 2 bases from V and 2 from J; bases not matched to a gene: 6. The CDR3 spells CASSYGTGAIGNQPQHF. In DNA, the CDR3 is TGTGCCAGCAGTTACGGGACAGGGGCGATCGGCAATCAGCCCCAGCATTTT.

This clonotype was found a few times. CDR3 bases: TGTGCCACCAGCAGAGGAGGGGCTCGGAGTGAGCAGTTCTTC. Translated, it gives CATSRGGARSEQFF. The V call is TRBV15, the J call TRBJ2-1; the D call may be TRBD1 or TRBD2 (5 bases each). V shed 1 base and J shed 9 bases, with 13 bases lying between them. The germline CDR1 and CDR2 sequences are LNHNV and YYDKDF (reference sequence). This CDR3 comprises 14 residues.

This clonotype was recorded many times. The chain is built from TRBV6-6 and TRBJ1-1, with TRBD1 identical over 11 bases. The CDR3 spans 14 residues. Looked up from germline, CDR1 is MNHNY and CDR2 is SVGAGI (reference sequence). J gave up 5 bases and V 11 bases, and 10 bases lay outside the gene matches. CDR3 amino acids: CAVAGQGAKTEAFF. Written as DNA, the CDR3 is TGTGCCGTCGCAGGACAGGGGGCGAAAACTGAAGCTTTCTTT.

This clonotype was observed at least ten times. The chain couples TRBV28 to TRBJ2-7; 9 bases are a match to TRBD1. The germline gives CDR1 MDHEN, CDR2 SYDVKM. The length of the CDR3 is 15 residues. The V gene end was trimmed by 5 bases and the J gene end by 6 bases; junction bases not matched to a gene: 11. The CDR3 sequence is CASSVPGQGGGEQYF. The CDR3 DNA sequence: TGTGCCAGCAGTGTCCCGGGACAGGGCGGCGGCGAGCAGTACTTC.

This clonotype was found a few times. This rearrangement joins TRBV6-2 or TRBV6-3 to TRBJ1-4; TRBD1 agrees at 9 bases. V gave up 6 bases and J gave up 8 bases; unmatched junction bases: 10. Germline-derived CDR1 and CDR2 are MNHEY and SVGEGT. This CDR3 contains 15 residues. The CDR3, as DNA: TGTGCCAGCAGAGCAGCGACAGGGGGAGGAGAAAAACTGTTTTTT. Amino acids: CASRAATGGGEKLFF.

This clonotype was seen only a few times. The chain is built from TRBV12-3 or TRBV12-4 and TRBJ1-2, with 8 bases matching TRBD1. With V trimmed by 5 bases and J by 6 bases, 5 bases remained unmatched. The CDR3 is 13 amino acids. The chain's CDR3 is CASSTTGGDGYTF. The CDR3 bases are TGTGCCAGCAGTACAACAGGGGGAGATGGCTACACCTTC.